This TCR beta chain came from a study of blood T cells in healthy people across ages. The germline V gene encodes CDR1 SGHTA and CDR2 FQGNSA. The CDR3 consists of 15 residues. V gave up 1 base and J gave up 9 bases, with 18 bases separating them. Notes on the study in general: Estimated diversity across one million T cells was deemed an underestimate. Naive CD4+ cells and diversity were both higher in long-lived donors than in aged donors.

Then a second PCR, running roughly 7 to 11 cycles, was carried out with a sample-barcoded 5' primer and a J-beta primer mix. The template-switch adaptor was a 5' adaptor with 12 random nucleotides. It tagged each cDNA molecule. TCRdb re-called the 5' RACE reads through MiXCR, storing one row per CDR3 protein. Counted here are roughly 1.5 million distinct CDR3 sequences, about 45% occurring once; the ten biggest clones make up just over 4%. Points on this clonotype: Its target is not known.

This TCR came from a woman between 18 and 30 years old in good health. The sample taken for sequencing was blood. The V gene is TRBV7-2, the J gene TRBJ1-2, with D perhaps matching TRBD1 (6 bases). The CDR3 DNA is TGTGCCAGCAGCTTAGAGGCAGGGGCTGTTTTTAGCTACACCTTC. Its translation is CASSLEAGAVFSYTF.